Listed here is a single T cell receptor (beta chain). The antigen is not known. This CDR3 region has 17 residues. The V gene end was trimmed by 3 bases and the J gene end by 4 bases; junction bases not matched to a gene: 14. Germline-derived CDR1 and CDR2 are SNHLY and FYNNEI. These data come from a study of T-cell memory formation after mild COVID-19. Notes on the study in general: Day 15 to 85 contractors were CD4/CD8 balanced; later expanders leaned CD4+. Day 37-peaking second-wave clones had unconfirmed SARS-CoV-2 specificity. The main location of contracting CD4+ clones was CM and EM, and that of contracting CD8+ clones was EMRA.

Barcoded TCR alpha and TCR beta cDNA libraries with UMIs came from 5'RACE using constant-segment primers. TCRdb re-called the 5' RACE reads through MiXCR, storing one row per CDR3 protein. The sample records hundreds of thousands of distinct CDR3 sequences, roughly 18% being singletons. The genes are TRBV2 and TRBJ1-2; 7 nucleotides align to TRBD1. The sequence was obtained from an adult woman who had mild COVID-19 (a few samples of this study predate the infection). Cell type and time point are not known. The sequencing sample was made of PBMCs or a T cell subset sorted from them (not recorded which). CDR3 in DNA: TGTGCCAGCAGTGACATTCCGCGGAGGGGGCAGGGCTATGGCTACACCTTC. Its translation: CASSDIPRRGQGYGYTF.